Following are 7 T cell receptor beta chains from one sample sequenced in a study of early T cells in non-severe SARS-CoV-2 infection. TCRdb re-called the 5' RACE reads with MiXCR, one entry per CDR3 protein. The data hold 40,000 to 60,000 distinct CDR3 sequences, with approximately 8.1% observed a single time. Sample: whole blood. These receptors were obtained from an adult who was a healthcare worker with PCR-confirmed SARS-CoV-2 infection or an uninfected control (not recorded which).

The V gene is TRBV20-1, the J gene TRBJ2-7; D is unclear. This CDR3 has 12 residues. CDR1 is DFQATT and CDR2 is SNEGSKA in the germline V gene (reference sequence). The ends were cut back, 3 bases at V and 3 bases at J, with 9 bases in the middle. The CDR3 sequence: CSARKVYYEQYF. The CDR3 DNA sequence: TGCAGTGCTAGGAAAGTTTACTACGAGCAGTACTTC.

This clonotype was seen at least ten times. This rearrangement joins TRBV7-2 to TRBJ1-2; perhaps TRBD1 as D (5 bases). The CDR3 length is 14 residues. Germline CDR1 is SGHTA and CDR2 is FQGNSA. V lost 1 base, J lost 5 bases, and 11 bases lay in between. The DNA of the CDR3 is TGTGCCAGCAGCTTAGGATACAGGATTTATGGCTACACCTTC. This gives the protein CASSLGYRIYGYTF.

There are many counts of this clonotype. The chain links TRBV20-1 to TRBJ2-2; 9 nucleotides match TRBD2. CDR1 is DFQATT and CDR2 is SNEGSKA in the germline V gene (reference sequence). This CDR3 comprises 13 residues. Unmatched junction bases numbered 2, after V lost 4 bases and J lost 5 bases. In DNA form, the CDR3 reads TGCAGTGCTACGGGACTAGCAACCGGGGAGCTGTTTTTT. It encodes CSATGLATGELFF.

V and J are TRBV19 and TRBJ2-1; no firm D call. V gave up 3 bases and J gave up 0 bases, with 15 bases separating them. In germline, CDR1 is LNHDA, CDR2 SQIVND (reference sequence). This CDR3 has 17 amino acids. The CDR3 loop is CASSISPDWSSYNEQFF. The CDR3 coding sequence is TGTGCCAGTAGTATTTCGCCCGACTGGAGCTCCTACAATGAGCAGTTCTTC.

This clonotype has ten or more counts. For the CDR3, the DNA is TGTGCCAGCAGCTTGTTCGGTGACACAACCTACGAGCAGTACTTC. Protein: CASSLFGDTTYEQYF. The J gene is TRBJ2-7, the V gene TRBV5-5; D unresolved. The ends were cut back, 1 base at V and 2 bases at J, with 13 bases in the middle. CDR1 SGHKS and CDR2 YYEKEE come from the germline V gene (reference sequence). This CDR3 has 15 residues.

This clonotype was recorded many times. The J gene is TRBJ2-1, the V gene TRBV21-1; the table's D call of TRBD2 was not tested on the DNA. TRBV21-1 is a recognized pseudogene. This CDR3 spans 16 amino acids. The CDR3 protein is CASSRELAERLNEQFF. The CDR3 coding sequence is TGTGCCAGCAGCAGAGAGCTAGCGGAAAGGTTAAATGAGCAGTTCTTC.

This clonotype came up many times. The chain has TRBV3-1 and TRBJ1-2; D may be TRBD1 (6 bases). The V end lost 6 bases, the J end lost 4 bases, and 18 bases lay between the germline ends. The CDR3 covers 15 residues. CDR1 and CDR2 from the germline V gene are LGHDT and YNNKEL (reference sequence). CDR3 amino acids: CASSRGPGAVYGYTF. DNA of the CDR3: TGTGCCAGCAGTCGCGGGCCGGGGGCAGTCTATGGCTACACCTTC.